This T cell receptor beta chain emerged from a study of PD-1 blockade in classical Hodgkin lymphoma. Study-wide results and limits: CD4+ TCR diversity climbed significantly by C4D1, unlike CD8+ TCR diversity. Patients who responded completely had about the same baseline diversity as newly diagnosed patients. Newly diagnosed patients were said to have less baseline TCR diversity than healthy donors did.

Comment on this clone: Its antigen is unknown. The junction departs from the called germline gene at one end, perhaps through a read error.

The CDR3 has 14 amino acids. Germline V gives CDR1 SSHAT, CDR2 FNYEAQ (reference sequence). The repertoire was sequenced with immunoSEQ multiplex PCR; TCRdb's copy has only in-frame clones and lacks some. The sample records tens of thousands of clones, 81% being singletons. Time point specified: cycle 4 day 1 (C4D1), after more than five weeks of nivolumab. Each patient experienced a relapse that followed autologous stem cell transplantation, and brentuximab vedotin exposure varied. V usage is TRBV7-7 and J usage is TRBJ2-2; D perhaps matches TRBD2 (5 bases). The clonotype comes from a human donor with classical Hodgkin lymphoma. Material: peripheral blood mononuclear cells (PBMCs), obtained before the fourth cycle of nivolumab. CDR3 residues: CASSTIGRAGELFF. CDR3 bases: TGTGCTAGCAGCACCATAGGGCGGGCCGGGGAGCTGTTTTTT.